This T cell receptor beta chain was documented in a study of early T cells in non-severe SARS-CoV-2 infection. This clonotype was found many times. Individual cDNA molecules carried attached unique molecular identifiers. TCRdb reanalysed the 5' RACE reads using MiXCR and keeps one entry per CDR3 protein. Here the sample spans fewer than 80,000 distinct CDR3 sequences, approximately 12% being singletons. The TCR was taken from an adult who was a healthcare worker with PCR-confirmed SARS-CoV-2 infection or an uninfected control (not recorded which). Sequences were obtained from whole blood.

In DNA form, the CDR3 reads TGTGCCAGCAGTGAAAGTAGGGCTCGGAATGAGCAGTTCTTC. This translates into CASSESRARNEQFF. This chain links TRBV2 with TRBJ2-1, with D hard to call. This CDR3 is 14 amino acids long. CDR1 is SNHLY and CDR2 is FYNNEI in the germline V gene. V lost 2 bases and J lost 7, with 12 bases in between.